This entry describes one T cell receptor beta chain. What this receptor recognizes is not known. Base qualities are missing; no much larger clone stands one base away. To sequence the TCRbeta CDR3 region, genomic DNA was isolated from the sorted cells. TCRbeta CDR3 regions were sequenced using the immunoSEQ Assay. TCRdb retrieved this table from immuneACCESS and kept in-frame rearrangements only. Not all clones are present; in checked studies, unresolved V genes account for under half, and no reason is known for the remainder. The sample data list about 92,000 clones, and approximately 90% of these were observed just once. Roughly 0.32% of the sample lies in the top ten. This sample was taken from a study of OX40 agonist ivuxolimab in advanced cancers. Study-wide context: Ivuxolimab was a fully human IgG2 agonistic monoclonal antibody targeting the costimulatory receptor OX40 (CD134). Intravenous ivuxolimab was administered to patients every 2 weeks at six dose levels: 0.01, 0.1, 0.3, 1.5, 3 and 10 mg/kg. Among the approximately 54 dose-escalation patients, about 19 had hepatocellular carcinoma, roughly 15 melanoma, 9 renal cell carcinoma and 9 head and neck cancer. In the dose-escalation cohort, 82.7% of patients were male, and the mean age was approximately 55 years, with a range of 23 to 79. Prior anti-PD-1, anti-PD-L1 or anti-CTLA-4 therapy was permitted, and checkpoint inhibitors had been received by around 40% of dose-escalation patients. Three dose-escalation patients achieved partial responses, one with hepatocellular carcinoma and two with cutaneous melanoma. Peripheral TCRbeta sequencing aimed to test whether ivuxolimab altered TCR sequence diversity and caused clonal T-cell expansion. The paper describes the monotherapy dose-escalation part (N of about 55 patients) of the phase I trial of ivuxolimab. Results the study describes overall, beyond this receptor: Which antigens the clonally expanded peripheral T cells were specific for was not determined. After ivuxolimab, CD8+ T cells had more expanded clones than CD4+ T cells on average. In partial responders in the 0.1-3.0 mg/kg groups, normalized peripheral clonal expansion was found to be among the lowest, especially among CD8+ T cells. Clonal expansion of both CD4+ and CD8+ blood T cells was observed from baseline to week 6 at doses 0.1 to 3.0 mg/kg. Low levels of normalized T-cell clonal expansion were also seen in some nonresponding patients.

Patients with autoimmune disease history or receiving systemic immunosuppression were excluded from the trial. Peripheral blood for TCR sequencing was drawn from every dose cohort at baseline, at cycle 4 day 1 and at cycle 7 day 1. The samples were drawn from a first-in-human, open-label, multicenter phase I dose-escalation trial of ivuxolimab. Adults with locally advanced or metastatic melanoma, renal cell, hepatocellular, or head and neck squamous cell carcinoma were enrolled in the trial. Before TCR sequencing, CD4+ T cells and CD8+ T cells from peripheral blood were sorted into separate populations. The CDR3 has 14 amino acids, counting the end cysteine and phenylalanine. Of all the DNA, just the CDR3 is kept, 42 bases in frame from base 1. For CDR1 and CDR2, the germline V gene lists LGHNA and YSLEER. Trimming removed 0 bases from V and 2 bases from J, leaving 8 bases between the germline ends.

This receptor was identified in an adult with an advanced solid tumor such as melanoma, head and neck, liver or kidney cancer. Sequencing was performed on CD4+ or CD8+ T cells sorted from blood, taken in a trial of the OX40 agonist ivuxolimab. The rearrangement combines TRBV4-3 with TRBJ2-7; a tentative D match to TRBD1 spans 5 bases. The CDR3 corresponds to CASSQDAGPYEQYF. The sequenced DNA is TGCGCCAGCAGCCAAGATGCAGGGCCCTACGAGCAGTACTTC.